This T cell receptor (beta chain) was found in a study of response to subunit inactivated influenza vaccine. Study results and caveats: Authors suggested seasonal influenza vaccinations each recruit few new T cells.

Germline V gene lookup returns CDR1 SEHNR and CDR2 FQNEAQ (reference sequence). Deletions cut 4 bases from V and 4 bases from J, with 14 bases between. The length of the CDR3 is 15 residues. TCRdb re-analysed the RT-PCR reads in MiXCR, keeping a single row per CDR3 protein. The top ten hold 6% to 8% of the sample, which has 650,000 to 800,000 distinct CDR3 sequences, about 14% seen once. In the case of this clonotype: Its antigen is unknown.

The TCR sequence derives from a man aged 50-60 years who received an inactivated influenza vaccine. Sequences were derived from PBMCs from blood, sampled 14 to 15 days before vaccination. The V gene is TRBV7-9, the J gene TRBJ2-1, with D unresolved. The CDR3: CASSSVETVYNEQFF. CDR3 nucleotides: TGTGCCAGCAGCTCTGTAGAAACCGTTTACAATGAGCAGTTCTTC.